This section outlines one T cell receptor (beta chain) sequence together with its context. Its antigen remains unknown. The sample comes from a study of shared clonotypes between healthy human individuals. Findings and limits, study-wide: The authors sampled blood alone, and tissue repertoires likely differ. In the sorted subsets, rarefaction showed sequencing was incomplete despite large depth.

Participating donors were healthy, HIV-negative adults free of recent acute infections or vaccinations. The CDR3 is 15 residues long. Germline assignment: CDR1 SGDLS and CDR2 YYNGEE. V lost 0 bases, J lost 9 bases, and 16 bases lay in between. TCRdb's copy holds only in-frame clones and misses some; the assay was immunoSEQ multiplex PCR. The sample has about 1.4 million clones, around 95% seen once. The source material was naive CD4+ T cells sorted from blood. The subset denotes: CD45RA+ positively selected. The source of this sequence is a young man in good health. This rearrangement joins TRBV9 to TRBJ2-1; D is ambiguous. CDR3 in DNA: TGTGCCAGCAGCGTAGGGGCCACGGTTATCGGTGAGCAGTTCTTC. The encoded protein is CASSVGATVIGEQFF.